One sample yielded the 11 T cell receptor beta chains listed below, sequenced in a study of blood T cell repertoires in COVID-19. Sequenced by immunoSEQ multiplex PCR; TCRdb stores in-frame clones only, minus some. The table lists 200,000 to 300,000 clones, around 90% of them singletons. The source material was peripheral blood. Receptors were obtained from a woman aged 55-70 years with COVID-19, enrolled during active disease.

This chain uses TRBV6-5 with TRBJ2-1; 7 bases match TRBD1. CDR3 length: 12 amino acids. Per the germline V gene, CDR1 is MNHEY and CDR2 is SVGAGI. V shed 8 bases, J shed 14 bases, and the junction held 12 bases outside the gene matches. The CDR3 DNA reads TGTGCCAGCCGGTACTTCCGGGACAGTAAGTTCTTC. This gives the protein CASRYFRDSKFF.

The chain combines TRBV24-1 with TRBJ1-5, with TRBD1 matching over 7 bases. V lost 3 bases and J lost 4; bases outside the gene matches: 14. CDR1 KGHDR and CDR2 SFDVKD come from the germline V gene. The CDR3 covers 18 residues. For the CDR3, the DNA is TGTGCCACCAGTGATAATCGACAGGGCGCTCCATCAAATCAGCCCCAGCATTTT. Translating it yields CATSDNRQGAPSNQPQHF.

The chain joins TRBV6-4 to TRBJ1-6; D is undetermined. CDR1 and CDR2 from the germline V gene are MRHNA and SNTAGT. With 5 bases removed from V and 16 bases from J, the gap between germline ends came to 18 bases. CDR3 length: 13 amino acids. The DNA of the CDR3 is TGTGCCAGCAGTCCGGGAGCCCGCGCGTCTCTCCACTTT. The encoded protein is CASSPGARASLHF.

This clone was detected only a few times. The chain joins TRBV10-3 to TRBJ2-7; no firm D call. Germline loops: CDR1 ENHRY, CDR2 SYGVKD. The CDR3 has 15 residues. V was trimmed by 2 bases and J by 2 bases, leaving 13 bases between them. In nucleotides, the CDR3 is TGTGCCATCAGTGAGCGACCAGGTGATACCTACGAGCAGTACTTC. Translated: CAISERPGDTYEQYF.

The chain carries TRBV11-1 and TRBJ2-1; 7 bases line up with TRBD2. V gave up 3 bases and J gave up 9 bases; unmatched junction bases: 8. This CDR3 comprises 14 residues. Per the germline V gene, CDR1 is SGHAT and CDR2 is FQDESV (reference sequence). CDR3: CASSFRREGVEQFF. As DNA, the CDR3 is TGTGCCAGCAGCTTCCGCAGGGAGGGCGTTGAGCAGTTCTTC.

J is TRBJ1-2 and V is TRBV5-1, with TRBD1 matching 10 bases. This CDR3 contains 16 residues. Germline values: CDR1 SGHRS, CDR2 YFSETQ. J gave up 0 bases and V 4 bases, and 6 bases lay outside the gene matches. The CDR3 here is CASSIGQGGTNYGYTF. The CDR3 nucleotides read TGCGCCAGCAGCATCGGACAGGGGGGTACTAACTATGGCTACACCTTC.

The CDR3 nucleotides are TGTGCCTTGCATGTGGGGGCGCTTCACGAGCAGTACTTC. This gives the protein CALHVGALHEQYF. The J gene is TRBJ2-7, the V gene TRBV30; weak D call: TRBD1 (6 bases). CDR3 size: 13 residues. Germline CDR1 GTSNPN, CDR2 SVGIG (reference sequence). V was shortened by 7 bases and J by 5 bases, with 18 bases between the two germline ends.

This clone has a handful of counts. The rearrangement joins TRBV28 to TRBJ1-3; tentative D call: TRBD1 (5 bases). Germline CDR1 reads MDHEN; CDR2 reads SYDVKM. The CDR3 runs 14 residues. V lost 1 base and J 2 bases, leaving 6 bases between the germline ends. CDR3 nucleotides: TGTGCCAGCAGTTTATCAGGGACTGGAAACACCATATATTTT. This encodes CASSLSGTGNTIYF.

The J gene is TRBJ1-5, the V gene TRBV5-4, with TRBD1 identical over 8 bases. Unmatched junction bases numbered 5, after V lost 0 bases and J lost 6 bases. The CDR3 spans 15 residues. The germline gives CDR1 SGHNT, CDR2 YYREEE (reference sequence). The CDR3 sequence: CASSLDPTGGQPQHF. The CDR3 nucleotides are TGTGCCAGCAGCTTGGACCCAACAGGGGGTCAGCCCCAGCATTTT.

The chain uses TRBV20-1 and TRBJ2-1, with 10 bases aligning to TRBD2. Germline values: CDR1 DFQATT, CDR2 SNEGSKA (reference sequence). V lost 3 bases to trimming and J lost 2 bases; unmatched junction nucleotides: 4. This CDR3 has 15 amino acids. CDR3 sequence (DNA): TGCAGTGCTAGTGTTACTAGCGGGACCTACAATGAGCAGTTCTTC. Amino acid sequence: CSASVTSGTYNEQFF.

V is TRBV28 and J is TRBJ2-3; D might be TRBD2 (5 bases). Per the germline V gene, CDR1 is MDHEN and CDR2 is SYDVKM. CDR3 length: 14 residues. Trimming stripped 6 bases from V and 4 bases from J, with 14 bases between. For the CDR3, the DNA is TGTGCCAGCAGCCCGGTTGGAGGACCAGATACGCAGTATTTT. It is translated as CASSPVGGPDTQYF.